The source of this T cell receptor (beta chain) is a study of T-cell reconstitution after alpha-beta-depleted transplantation in children. This clonotype was counted only a few times. Unique molecular identifiers were incorporated when the TCRbeta library was constructed. TCRdb re-derived calls from the PCR reads in MiXCR, one entry per CDR3 protein. The table lists approximately 510,000 distinct CDR3 sequences, 15% to 20% of them singletons. The V end lost 0 bases, the J end lost 5 bases, and 20 bases lay between the germline ends. The CDR3 extends over 17 amino acids. Germline V gene sequence: CDR1 LGHDT, CDR2 YNNKEL (reference sequence).

The sample in question was PBMCs from the stem cell graft donor, obtained from the stem cell graft. This chain connects TRBV3-1 to TRBJ2-7, with a weak D call TRBD2 (6 bases). The clonotype comes from a human donor who donated a stem cell graft to a child with acute lymphoblastic leukemia. The CDR3 DNA reads TGTGCCAGCAGCCAAGATCTTAATGGAGGGAGAGGCGACGAGCAGTACTTC. This gives the protein CASSQDLNGGRGDEQYF.